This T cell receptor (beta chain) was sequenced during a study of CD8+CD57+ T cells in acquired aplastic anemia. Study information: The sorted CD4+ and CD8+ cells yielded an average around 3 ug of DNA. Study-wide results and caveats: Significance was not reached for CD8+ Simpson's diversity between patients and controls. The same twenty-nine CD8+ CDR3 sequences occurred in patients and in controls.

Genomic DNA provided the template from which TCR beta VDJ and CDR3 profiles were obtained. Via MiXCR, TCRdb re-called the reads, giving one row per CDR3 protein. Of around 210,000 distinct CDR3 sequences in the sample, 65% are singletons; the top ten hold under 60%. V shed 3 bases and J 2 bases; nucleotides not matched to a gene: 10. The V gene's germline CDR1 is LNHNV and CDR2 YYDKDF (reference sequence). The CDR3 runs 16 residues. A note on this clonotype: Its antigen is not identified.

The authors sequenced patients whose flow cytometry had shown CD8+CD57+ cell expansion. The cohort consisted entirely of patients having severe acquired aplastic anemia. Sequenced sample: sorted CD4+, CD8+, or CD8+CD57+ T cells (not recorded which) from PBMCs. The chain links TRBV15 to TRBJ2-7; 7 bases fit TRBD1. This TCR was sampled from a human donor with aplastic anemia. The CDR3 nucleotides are TGTGCCACCAGCAGCTCCGACAGGGAAGAGACCTACGAGCAGTACTTC. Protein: CATSSSDREETYEQYF.